A single sample gave rise to the 30 T cell receptor beta chains below, sequenced in a study of neurological immune-mediated disorders. TCRdb re-called the 5' RACE reads through MiXCR, storing one row per CDR3 protein. Of just under 60,000 distinct CDR3 sequences listed, under 4.5% were seen once; the top ten hold 3.1%. What was sequenced was PBMCs. Receptor source: a woman in her 30s with multiple sclerosis.

This chain joins TRBV18 and TRBJ2-6; maybe TRBD1 (5 bases). The CDR3 extends over 18 amino acids. Germline CDR1 is KGHSH and CDR2 is LQKENI. The V end was cut by 4 bases, the J end by 3 bases, with 19 bases between. This chain's CDR3 is CASSQRQPGQIGANVLTF. Here the CDR3 DNA reads TGTGCCAGCTCACAACGTCAACCAGGACAAATTGGGGCCAACGTCCTGACTTTC.

The sample holds many counts of this clonotype. This chain uses TRBV10-3 with TRBJ2-1; D could derive from TRBD1 or TRBD2 (7 bases each). V lost 3 bases to trimming and J lost 2 bases, with 14 bases between them. Germline CDR1 reads ENHRY; CDR2 reads SYGVKD. The CDR3 consists of 16 residues. The CDR3: CAISEGSGGAYNEQFF. The CDR3 DNA reads as TGTGCCATCAGTGAAGGTTCAGGGGGGGCCTACAATGAGCAGTTCTTC.

This clonotype was detected ten times or more. The rearrangement links TRBV20-1 to TRBJ1-1; D is perhaps TRBD1 (6 bases). Germline V gene lookup returns CDR1 DFQATT and CDR2 SNEGSKA (reference sequence). The CDR3 has 11 amino acids. Between the trimmed V and J ends, which lost 3 bases and 8 bases, there was a span of 10 bases. The CDR3 nucleotides are TGCAGTGCTAGTTTTGGGACAGAAGCTTTCTTT. Protein sequence: CSASFGTEAFF.

This clonotype was detected ten times or more. The gene calls are TRBV25-1 and TRBJ1-2; perhaps TRBD1 as D (6 bases). CDR3 length: 16 residues. Germline V gives CDR1 MGHDK, CDR2 SYGVNS. With 6 bases removed from V and 0 bases from J, the gap between germline ends came to 17 bases. The CDR3 region has the DNA TGTGCCAGCAGGGAACGGGGGCCAGTACCTAACTATGGCTACACCTTC. Residues: CASRERGPVPNYGYTF.

A word on this clonotype: One end of the junction does not line up with germline, which may come from a read error. V usage is TRBV27 and J usage is TRBJ1-5, with D possibly being TRBD1 (5 bases). CDR1 is MNHEY, CDR2 SMNVEV, per germline (reference sequence). CDR3 length: 14 amino acids. The CDR3 DNA reads as TGTGCCAGCAGTCCCCCGGGGCCGAGACAGCCCCAGAATTTT. Translated: CASSPPGPRQPQNF.

There are many counts of this clonotype. The rearrangement links TRBV10-2 to TRBJ1-1; D gene uncertain. This CDR3 contains 12 residues. Germline V gene lookup returns CDR1 WSHSY and CDR2 SAAADI. Trimming pared 8 bases from V and 3 bases from J, leaving 10 bases between. CDR3 sequence reads: CASEGEDTEAFF. In DNA, the CDR3 is TGCGCCAGCGAAGGTGAGGACACTGAAGCTTTCTTT.

Many counts were recorded for this clonotype. The chain combines TRBV12-3 or TRBV12-4 with TRBJ2-3; D call uncertain. The CDR3 is made up of 12 amino acids. V was cut by 7 bases and J by 1 base, with 6 bases left in between. CDR3 residues: CASIEGTDTQYF. The CDR3 DNA reads TGTGCCAGCATCGAGGGCACAGATACGCAGTATTTT.

The chain links TRBV20-1 to TRBJ2-7; D is unresolved. The germline CDR1 and CDR2 sequences are DFQATT and SNEGSKA (reference sequence). V gave up 1 base and J gave up 0 bases, with 10 bases separating them. CDR3 length: 14 residues. CDR3 DNA sequence: TGCAGTGCTAGAGTAATCCGGAACTCCTACGAGCAGTACTTC. Its translation: CSARVIRNSYEQYF.

This clonotype has a count of ten or more. The chain carries TRBV5-1 and TRBJ2-7; 7 nucleotides match TRBD1. Germline CDR1 is SGHRS and CDR2 is YFSETQ. V was clipped by 2 bases and J by 2 bases; unmatched bases: 7. The CDR3 has 15 amino acids. CDR3: CASSFIPTGTYEQYF. CDR3 nucleotide sequence: TGCGCCAGCAGCTTTATCCCGACAGGGACCTACGAGCAGTACTTC.

Many counts were recorded for this clonotype. This chain connects TRBV18 to TRBJ2-1; D remains unclear. The length of the CDR3 is 14 residues. Germline V gene data show CDR1 as KGHSH and CDR2 as LQKENI. Deletions cut 8 bases from V and 4 bases from J, with 15 bases between. CDR3 amino acids: CASARDGLYNEQFF. The CDR3 coding sequence is TGTGCCAGCGCAAGGGATGGGTTGTACAATGAGCAGTTCTTC.

There are a few counts of this clonotype. At one boundary the junction diverges from the germline segment, which might be a read error. The V and J genes are TRBV27 and TRBJ1-6; D not resolved. This CDR3 comprises 14 residues. Germline lookup yields CDR1 MNHEY and CDR2 SMNVEV (reference sequence). The CDR3 DNA reads as TGTGCCAGCAGTCCGAGCTCCAATAATTCACCCCTCCACTTT. Translating gives CASSPSSNNSPLHF.

This clonotype was detected ten times or more. This chain connects TRBV4-1 to TRBJ2-6; D is unclear. In germline, CDR1 is MGHRA, CDR2 YSYEKL. Trimming shortened V by 0 bases and J by 4 bases, and 13 bases separated the two germline ends. This CDR3 has 17 amino acids. CDR3 coding DNA: TGCGCCAGCAGCCAAGATCTTGGGGTTTACGGGGCCAACGTCCTGACTTTC. Encoded protein: CASSQDLGVYGANVLTF.

This clonotype was counted ten times or more. V usage is TRBV20-1 and J usage is TRBJ1-6; TRBD1 matches at 7 bases. The length of the CDR3 is 15 residues. Per germline, CDR1 DFQATT and CDR2 SNEGSKA (reference sequence). V lost 5 bases to trimming and J lost 8 bases; unmatched junction nucleotides: 12. This CDR3 reads CSALRGTLADSPLHF. Here the CDR3 DNA reads TGCAGTGCTCTCAGGGGGACTCTGGCGGATTCACCCCTCCACTTT.

A few counts support this clonotype. Given a much more abundant clone one base away, this may be a read error. The chain links TRBV29-1 to TRBJ1-5, with 7 positions matching TRBD1. Looked up from germline, CDR1 is SQVTM and CDR2 is ANQGSEA. This CDR3 contains 13 residues. The CDR3 loop is CSVFTGANQPQNF. In nucleotides, the CDR3 is TGCAGCGTTTTTACAGGGGCAAATCAGCCCCAGAATTTT.

This clonotype was counted ten times or more. J is TRBJ1-1 and V is TRBV10-1; 9 bases are shared with TRBD1. This CDR3 contains 16 residues. Trimming at V came to 4 bases and at J to 1 base, leaving 7 bases not matched to a gene. In germline, CDR1 is WNHNN, CDR2 SYGVQD (reference sequence). The CDR3 loop reads CASSAAPGQGNTEAFF. The CDR3 nucleotides are TGCGCCAGCAGTGCGGCCCCGGGACAGGGGAACACTGAAGCTTTCTTT.

This clonotype was recorded a few times. The chain couples TRBV5-1 to TRBJ2-3, with 7 bases matching TRBD1. The germline gives CDR1 SGHRS, CDR2 YFSETQ. V trimming: 4 bases; J trimming: 6 bases; junction bases outside the gene matches: 8. The CDR3 totals 14 residues. CDR3 region: CASSQGGPADTQYF. The CDR3 nucleotides read TGCGCCAGCAGCCAAGGGGGCCCCGCGGATACGCAGTATTTT. The full variable domain, completed using reference TRBV5-1 and TRBJ2-3, is KAGVTQTPRYLIKTRGQQVTLSCSPISGHRSVSWYQQTPGQGLQFLFEYFSETQRNKGNFPGRFSGRQFSNSRSEMNVSTLELGDSALYLCASSQGGPADTQYFGPGTRLTVL.

This clonotype was recorded many times. V gene TRBV5-1 combines with J gene TRBJ2-1; the match to TRBD1 covers 7 bases. CDR3 length equals 14 residues. Per the germline V gene, CDR1 is SGHRS and CDR2 is YFSETQ. J lost 8 bases, V lost 7 bases, and 12 bases had no gene match. The CDR3 is CASRPDYRGHEQFF. In nucleotides, the CDR3 is TGCGCCAGCCGACCAGATTACAGGGGTCATGAGCAGTTCTTC.

This clonotype was found many times. The chain recombines TRBV20-1 with TRBJ2-3; 9 bases align to TRBD2. The V gene end was trimmed by 5 bases and the J gene end by 3 bases; junction bases not matched to a gene: 12. CDR1 is DFQATT and CDR2 is SNEGSKA in the germline V gene (reference sequence). This CDR3 has 16 residues. In DNA, the CDR3 is TGCAGTGCTCCCCGACCGGCGGGAGGGCGAACAGATACGCAGTATTTT. As protein: CSAPRPAGGRTDTQYF.

This clonotype came up many times. The rearrangement links TRBV7-2 to TRBJ2-7, with D possibly matching TRBD1 (5 bases). Per the germline V gene, CDR1 is SGHTA and CDR2 is FQGNSA. Trimming took 4 bases from V and 2 from J, leaving 6 bases between them. This CDR3 is 12 amino acids long. This CDR3 is CASSSRAYEQYF. Written as DNA, the CDR3 is TGTGCCAGCAGCTCCAGGGCCTACGAGCAGTACTTC.

This clonotype was seen ten or more times. The junction shows a germline mismatch at one end, possibly a read error. The chain uses TRBV9 and TRBJ1-6, with D uncertain. The CDR3 spans 14 residues. The germline gives CDR1 SGDLS, CDR2 YYNGEE. CDR3 sequence: CASSVDNHDSPLNF. In DNA, the CDR3 is TGTGCCAGCAGCGTAGATAACCACGATTCACCCCTCAACTTT.

This clonotype was detected many times. The chain uses TRBV20-1 and TRBJ2-5, with D maybe TRBD2 (5 bases). Germline values: CDR1 DFQATT, CDR2 SNEGSKA (reference sequence). Trimming removed 5 bases at V and 5 bases at J, with 15 bases between. The CDR3 contains 13 residues. CDR3 in amino acids: CSARRGSGETQYF. Written as DNA, the CDR3 is TGCAGTGCTCGCAGAGGGTCCGGGGAGACCCAGTACTTC.

This clonotype showed up just a few times. The junction departs from germline at one end; a sequencing error may be responsible. V is TRBV6-6 and J is TRBJ1-5; 7 bases match TRBD1. The CDR3 is 13 residues long. CDR1 is MNHNY and CDR2 is SVGAGI in the germline V gene (reference sequence). DNA for the CDR3: TGTGCCAGCAGCCTACAGGGGTATCAGCCCCAGAATTTT. This codes for CASSLQGYQPQNF.

The chain joins TRBV3-1 to TRBJ1-2, with D uncertain. From germline, CDR1 is LGHDT and CDR2 YNNKEL (reference sequence). Trimming pared 1 base from V and 4 bases from J, leaving 13 bases between. This CDR3 is 15 amino acids long. For the CDR3, the DNA is TGTGCCAGCAGCCAAGGGCCCTATGGCTCCTATGGCTACACCTTC. It translates to CASSQGPYGSYGYTF. The complete variable domain, with remaining parts taken from reference TRBV3-1 and TRBJ1-2, reads DTAVSQTPKYLVTQMGNDKSIKCEQNLGHDTMYWYKQDSKKFLKIMFSYNNKELIINETVPNRFSPKSPDKAHLNLHINSLELGDSAVYFCASSQGPYGSYGYTFGSGTRLTVV.

In its sample, this clonotype was seen many times. The chain has TRBV6-5 and TRBJ1-1; TRBD1 aligns across 8 bases. Per the germline V gene, CDR1 is MNHEY and CDR2 is SVGAGI. The CDR3 extends over 15 amino acids. After removal of 2 bases from V and 5 bases from J, the junction contained 7 bases not matched to a gene. In DNA, the CDR3 is TGTGCCAGCAGTTACCGGGACAGGCGAAAGACTGAAGCTTTCTTT. This sequence encodes CASSYRDRRKTEAFF.

Many counts were recorded for this clonotype. This chain connects TRBV12-3 or TRBV12-4 to TRBJ2-1; D is undetermined. V was cut by 0 bases and J by 9 bases, with 6 bases left in between. The CDR3 extends over 12 amino acids. CDR3 nucleotides: TGTGCCAGCAGTTTAGCGGGGTCTGAGCAGTTCTTC. This gives the protein CASSLAGSEQFF.

This clonotype has a count of ten or more. This rearrangement joins TRBV20-1 to TRBJ2-7, with D unclear. Trimming took 2 bases from V and 6 from J, leaving 8 bases between them. CDR3 length: 11 amino acids. Looked up from germline, CDR1 is DFQATT and CDR2 is SNEGSKA (reference sequence). CDR3 nucleotide sequence: TGCAGTGCTAGATTGGCCGCCGAGCAGTACTTC. Translation: CSARLAAEQYF.

This clonotype was detected many times. The CDR3 nucleotides are TGTGCCAGCAGTTACTGGCTAGCGGGAGGCCACGCGAACACCGGGGAGCTGTTTTTT. Translated, it gives CASSYWLAGGHANTGELFF. V is TRBV6-5 and J is TRBJ2-2, with TRBD2 matching 11 bases. CDR1 and CDR2 (germline): MNHEY, SVGAGI. The CDR3 has 19 residues. V was pared by 1 base and J by 0 bases, with 7 bases of the junction left unmatched.

This clonotype was counted a few times. V is TRBV6-2 or TRBV6-3 and J is TRBJ1-5; TRBD1 might be the D (6 bases). V lost 6 bases and J 7 bases, leaving 19 bases between the germline ends. This CDR3 spans 15 amino acids. Germline V gene sequence: CDR1 MNHEY, CDR2 SVGEGT. The CDR3 nucleotides are TGTGCCAGCAGCGGCGTACAGGGAATTGGGCAGCCCCAGCATTTT. Translated, it gives CASSGVQGIGQPQHF.

At least ten counts were recorded for this clonotype. This rearrangement joins TRBV5-1 to TRBJ2-2; 11 nucleotides agree with TRBD2. The V gene's germline CDR1 is SGHRS and CDR2 YFSETQ. V was pared by 3 bases and J by 3 bases, with 25 bases of the junction left unmatched. The CDR3 consists of 23 residues. CDR3 amino acids: CASSSAGFSGTSGKFWDTGELFF. The CDR3 bases are TGCGCCAGCAGCTCGGCGGGGTTTAGCGGGACTAGCGGCAAATTTTGGGACACCGGGGAGCTGTTTTTT. Based on the CDR3 plus reference TRBV5-1 and TRBJ2-2, the full variable domain is KAGVTQTPRYLIKTRGQQVTLSCSPISGHRSVSWYQQTPGQGLQFLFEYFSETQRNKGNFPGRFSGRQFSNSRSEMNVSTLELGDSALYLCASSSAGFSGTSGKFWDTGELFFGEGSRLTVL.

This clonotype was seen repeatedly, ten times or more. The chain recombines TRBV4-1 with TRBJ2-5; 10 bases are a match to TRBD1. The CDR3 is 15 amino acids. Germline V gives CDR1 MGHRA, CDR2 YSYEKL. The V segment lost 3 bases and the J segment 5 bases; nucleotides outside the gene matches: 6. The CDR3 bases are TGCGCCAGCAGCCACGGGGACAGGGGAGGGGAGACCCAGTACTTC. The encoded protein is CASSHGDRGGETQYF.